What follows are 21 T cell receptor beta chains derived from one specimen sequenced in a study of blood T cell repertoires in COVID-19. Method: immunoSEQ multiplex PCR; TCRdb's copy keeps in-frame clones and lacks some. Of under 300,000 clones listed, about 88% were seen once; the top ten hold approximately 6.6%. Sequencing was performed on PBMCs or T cells enriched from blood (not recorded which). These receptors all stem from a woman in her forties or fifties who had been exposed to COVID-19.

The CDR3 nucleotides read TGTGCCAGCAGGGACAGGGGTAGAAACATTCAGTACTTC. This encodes CASRDRGRNIQYF. The chain joins TRBV6-5 to TRBJ2-4, with TRBD1 matching over 9 bases. V was pared by 6 bases and J by 6 bases, with 3 bases of the junction left unmatched. Germline V CDR1 and CDR2: MNHEY, SVGAGI. The CDR3 sequence is 13 residues long.

This rearrangement joins TRBV9 to TRBJ2-3, with no clear D. Trimming stripped 0 bases from V and 2 bases from J, with 10 bases between. The CDR3 is 15 residues long. Germline CDR1 SGDLS, CDR2 YYNGEE. For the CDR3, the DNA is TGTGCCAGCAGCGTAGATGCATTACACACAGATACGCAGTATTTT. This sequence encodes CASSVDALHTDTQYF.

The chain joins TRBV5-3 to TRBJ1-1, with 12 bases lining up with TRBD1. TRBV5-3 is an ORF, with its function uncertain. V gave up 5 bases and J gave up 7 bases; unmatched junction bases: 15. The CDR3 is made up of 17 amino acids. CDR3 residues: CARRPPGQGAVEDEAFF. CDR3 coding DNA: TGTGCCAGAAGACCTCCGGGACAGGGGGCTGTAGAGGATGAAGCTTTCTTT.

The chain carries TRBV7-9 and TRBJ2-5, with 13 bases identical to TRBD2. This CDR3 is 15 amino acids long. V lost 4 bases and J lost 3; bases outside the gene matches: 2. Germline CDR1 reads SEHNR; CDR2 reads FQNEAQ (reference sequence). CDR3 sequence reads: CASSSGLAGKETQYF. DNA of the CDR3: TGTGCCAGCAGCTCGGGACTAGCGGGGAAAGAGACCCAGTACTTC. Full variable domain (outside the CDR3, taken from reference TRBV7-9 and TRBJ2-5): DTGVSQNPRHKITKRGQNVTFRCDPISEHNRLYWYRQTLGQGPEFLTYFQNEAQLEKSRLLSDRFSAERPKGSFSTLEIQRTEQGDSAMYLCASSSGLAGKETQYFGPGTRLLVL.

This chain uses TRBV11-3 with TRBJ2-7, with a possible D match to TRBD2 (6 bases). The germline V gene has CDR1 SGHNT and CDR2 YENEEA. With 2 bases removed from V and 7 bases from J, the gap between germline ends came to 18 bases. The CDR3 has 15 residues. The CDR3 loop reads CASSLRMSGGGEQYF. The DNA for the CDR3 is TGTGCCAGCAGCTTAAGGATGTCCGGGGGTGGGGAGCAGTACTTC.

This clone occurred once. V gene TRBV13 combines with J gene TRBJ1-1; D gene unclear. The CDR3 extends over 12 amino acids. V lost 7 bases and J lost 2, with 8 bases in between. The germline V gene encodes CDR1 PRHDT and CDR2 FYEKMQ (reference sequence). The CDR3 here is CASTLGNTEAFF. CDR3 sequence (DNA): TGTGCCAGCACCCTCGGTAACACTGAAGCTTTCTTT.

The chain combines TRBV4-1 with TRBJ2-5, with TRBD2 as a possible D gene (6 bases). CDR1 is MGHRA, CDR2 YSYEKL, per germline. The V gene lost 0 bases and the J gene lost 4 bases, with 6 bases spanning the gap. The CDR3 is 13 residues long. The CDR3 DNA is TGCGCCAGCAGCCAAGAGGAGGGAGAGACCCAGTACTTC. Translated, it gives CASSQEEGETQYF.

This sequence joins TRBV6-5 and TRBJ2-1; 7 bases are a match to TRBD1. This CDR3 has 12 amino acids. Looked up from germline, CDR1 is MNHEY and CDR2 is SVGAGI. J lost 9 bases, V lost 2 bases, and 1 base had no gene match. For the CDR3, the DNA is TGTGCCAGCAGTTACAAGGGGGCTGAGCAGTTCTTC. Translation: CASSYKGAEQFF.

The chain couples TRBV27 to TRBJ1-1; 9 bases are shared with TRBD1. V shed 5 bases and J 5 bases; nucleotides not matched to a gene: 6. CDR3 length: 14 residues. CDR1 is MNHEY and CDR2 is SMNVEV in the germline V gene (reference sequence). CDR3 in amino acids: CASSPGQGQTEAFF. The CDR3, as DNA: TGTGCCAGCAGTCCGGGACAGGGTCAGACTGAAGCTTTCTTT.

The rearrangement joins TRBV5-1 to TRBJ2-3; TRBD1 agrees at 7 bases. The junction had 4 bases not matched to a gene; V was cut back by 0 bases and J by 6 bases. The CDR3 runs 14 residues. CDR1 SGHRS and CDR2 YFSETQ come from the germline V gene. CDR3 DNA: TGCGCCAGCAGCTTGGACAGGGGTGGGGATACGCAGTATTTT. It is translated as CASSLDRGGDTQYF.

The V gene is TRBV7-9, the J gene TRBJ1-4; a possible D gene is TRBD1 (5 bases). The CDR3 spans 15 residues. Trimming stripped 6 bases from V and 6 bases from J, with 17 bases between. From germline, CDR1 is SEHNR and CDR2 FQNEAQ (reference sequence). CDR3 DNA sequence: TGTGCCAGCAGGCCTAGGGGTTCCGTCGATGAAAAACTGTTTTTT. As protein: CASRPRGSVDEKLFF.

The J gene is TRBJ1-1, the V gene TRBV19; perhaps TRBD1 as D (5 bases). Germline CDR1 LNHDA, CDR2 SQIVND (reference sequence). This CDR3 contains 16 residues. V dropped 6 bases and J dropped 4 bases, with 21 bases sitting between them. CDR3 DNA: TGTGCCAGTAGGACAGTTATCCGTGGGGGGAGCACTGAAGCTTTCTTT. The encoded protein is CASRTVIRGGSTEAFF.

The gene calls are TRBV5-6 and TRBJ1-6; D not certain. The CDR3 totals 15 residues. V was trimmed by 0 bases and J by 4 bases, leaving 8 bases between them. Germline V CDR1 and CDR2: SGHDT, YYEEEE. The CDR3 DNA reads as TGTGCCAGCAGCTTGGGGGCTGGGTATAATTCACCCCTCCACTTT. Its translation is CASSLGAGYNSPLHF.

This chain links TRBV2 with TRBJ1-6; D perhaps matches TRBD1 (6 bases). From germline, CDR1 is SNHLY and CDR2 FYNNEI. Trimming removed 10 bases from V and 4 bases from J, with 11 bases in between. CDR3 length: 13 amino acids. CDR3 in amino acids: CAIGQPYNSPLHF. For the CDR3, the DNA is TGTGCCATCGGACAGCCTTATAATTCACCCCTCCACTTT.

The V and J genes are TRBV6-2 or TRBV6-3 and TRBJ1-1; TRBD1 might be the D (6 bases). The CDR3 runs to 13 residues. V was cut by 2 bases and J by 5 bases, with 9 bases left in between. Germline assignment: CDR1 MNHEY and CDR2 SVGEGT. CDR3 nucleotides: TGTGCCAGCAGTTACGAAGGGGGTACTGAAGCTTTCTTT. This gives the protein CASSYEGGTEAFF.

CDR3 in DNA: TGTGCCAGTAGCCGGGGGAATAACTATGGCTACACCTTC. This encodes CASSRGNNYGYTF. This sequence joins TRBV19 and TRBJ1-2; D possibly corresponds to TRBD1 (5 bases). The CDR3 contains 13 residues. Germline values: CDR1 LNHDA, CDR2 SQIVND (reference sequence). Trimming removed 6 bases at V and 1 base at J, with 9 bases between.

The genes are TRBV6-5 and TRBJ2-7; D is unclear. V dropped 7 bases and J dropped 4 bases, with 5 bases sitting between them. Looked up from germline, CDR1 is MNHEY and CDR2 is SVGAGI. This CDR3 has 10 residues. DNA of the CDR3: TGTGCCAGCAACCTATACGAGCAGTACTTC. It is translated as CASNLYEQYF.

This clone was recorded only once. V and J are TRBV2 and TRBJ1-2; a possible D gene is TRBD1 (6 bases). Per germline, CDR1 SNHLY and CDR2 FYNNEI. V dropped 5 bases and J dropped 4 bases, with 14 bases sitting between them. The CDR3 loop spans 14 amino acids. In DNA form, the CDR3 reads TGTGCCAGCAGTCCTCGACAGGACCCCTATGGCTACACCTTC. Translating gives CASSPRQDPYGYTF.

The CDR3 spells CASRVQPNSPLHF. CDR3 in DNA: TGTGCCAGCAGAGTACAGCCCAATTCACCCCTCCACTTT. The chain couples TRBV5-4 to TRBJ1-6; the D is unclear. V lost 5 bases and J lost 7, with 10 bases in between. This CDR3 region has 13 residues. Germline V gene sequence: CDR1 SGHNT, CDR2 YYREEE (reference sequence).

The chain has TRBV2 and TRBJ1-6, with a weak D call TRBD1 (5 bases). V lost 8 bases and J 4 bases, leaving 9 bases between the germline ends. The germline CDR1 and CDR2 sequences are SNHLY and FYNNEI. The CDR3 contains 13 residues. This chain's CDR3 is CASGGEYNSPLHF. CDR3 bases: TGTGCCAGCGGGGGGGAGTATAATTCACCCCTCCACTTT.

The V and J genes are TRBV29-1 and TRBJ2-2, with 11 bases fitting TRBD1. This CDR3 comprises 12 residues. The germline V gene has CDR1 SQVTM and CDR2 ANQGSEA. With V trimmed by 6 bases and J by 7 bases, 1 base remained unmatched. The CDR3 reads CSVGTGGGELFF. DNA for the CDR3: TGCAGCGTCGGGACAGGGGGCGGGGAGCTGTTTTTT.